Shown below are 29 T cell receptor beta chains from a single sample sequenced in a study of T cell responses to AZD1222 COVID-19 vaccine. Generated by immunoSEQ multiplex PCR, the TCRdb table keeps only in-frame clones and is missing some. The sample shows 150,000 to 200,000 clones, roughly 94% of them seen only once. Sequencing used peripheral blood, obtained 28 days after the second AZD1222 dose. These receptors originate from an adult who received the AZD1222 COVID-19 vaccine.

This chain connects TRBV6-5 to TRBJ1-4, with D unclear. The CDR3 is made up of 14 amino acids. Trimming took off 7 bases at V and 0 bases at J, with 9 bases between the two ends. The germline V gene encodes CDR1 MNHEY and CDR2 SVGAGI. Here the CDR3 reads CASIFSPTNEKLFF. CDR3 nucleotide sequence: TGTGCCAGCATTTTTAGCCCAACTAATGAAAAACTGTTTTTT.

The chain employs TRBV7-9 and TRBJ2-3; TRBD1 aligns across 7 bases. This CDR3 spans 15 amino acids. Germline assignment: CDR1 SEHNR and CDR2 FQNEAQ (reference sequence). With V trimmed by 5 bases and J by 4 bases, 9 bases remained unmatched. CDR3 protein: CASSDDRDLSDTQYF. The CDR3 bases are TGTGCCAGCAGCGACGACAGGGATCTTTCAGATACGCAGTATTTT.

The table lists this clone with a few counts. V and J are TRBV7-9 and TRBJ1-4; D gene ambiguous. CDR3 size: 16 residues. The ends were cut back, 3 bases at V and 10 bases at J, with 21 bases in the middle. Germline loops: CDR1 SEHNR, CDR2 FQNEAQ (reference sequence). CDR3 in amino acids: CASSLSLSGSVRKLFF. CDR3 in DNA: TGTGCCAGCAGCTTGTCCCTCTCGGGGAGTGTGAGAAAACTGTTTTTT.

This chain joins TRBV9 and TRBJ2-2; D not resolved. In germline, CDR1 is SGDLS, CDR2 YYNGEE. Trimming removed 0 bases from V and 4 bases from J, with 13 bases in between. The CDR3 is 16 amino acids. For the CDR3, the DNA is TGTGCCAGCAGCGTAGGTCCTAGTGAAACCACCGGGGAGCTGTTTTTT. Encoded protein: CASSVGPSETTGELFF.

This clone appeared once. The chain recombines TRBV30 with TRBJ1-3; D is possibly TRBD1 (6 bases). Trimming cost V 8 bases and J 1 base, with 12 bases left between them. Germline CDR1 GTSNPN, CDR2 SVGIG (reference sequence). This CDR3 is built from 13 residues. CDR3 DNA: TGTGCCCGAGACAGGATTTCTGGAAACACCATATATTTT. This sequence encodes CARDRISGNTIYF.

The chain uses TRBV10-2 and TRBJ1-1, with a possible D match to TRBD1 (5 bases). V gave up 6 bases and J gave up 2 bases, with 10 bases separating them. This CDR3 comprises 13 residues. Germline V gene data show CDR1 as WSHSY and CDR2 as SAAADI. The CDR3 nucleotides read TGCGCCAGCAGGCTGACAGATAACACTGAAGCTTTCTTT. It is translated as CASRLTDNTEAFF.

This CDR3 is CATSSRQGGWANEKLFF. The DNA of the CDR3 is TGTGCCACCAGCTCCAGACAGGGAGGATGGGCTAATGAAAAACTGTTTTTT. This chain links TRBV15 with TRBJ1-4; 7 nucleotides align to TRBD1. This CDR3 has 17 residues. Germline V lookup: CDR1 LNHNV, CDR2 YYDKDF (reference sequence). The ends lost 5 bases at V and 3 bases at J; junction bases unmatched: 12.

J is TRBJ2-7 and V is TRBV6-5; 7 nucleotides match TRBD2. CDR3 length equals 15 residues. Trimming removed 6 bases from V and 3 bases from J; junction bases left unmatched: 11. CDR1 MNHEY and CDR2 SVGAGI come from the germline V gene. DNA of the CDR3: TGTGCCAGCAGCACTCCGGGACTAACCCTCTACGAGCAGTACTTC. This sequence encodes CASSTPGLTLYEQYF.

This CDR3 reads CSVEKTANTEAFF. The CDR3 nucleotides read TGCAGCGTTGAAAAAACAGCGAACACTGAAGCTTTCTTT. The V gene is TRBV29-1, the J gene TRBJ1-1; D call uncertain. Germline-derived CDR1 and CDR2 are SQVTM and ANQGSEA. The CDR3 runs 13 residues. With 2 bases removed from V and 1 base from J, the gap between germline ends came to 8 bases.

The rearrangement joins TRBV19 to TRBJ1-1; D is uncertain. The CDR3 is 11 residues long. Trimming took off 5 bases at V and 7 bases at J, with 8 bases between the two ends. Germline CDR1 is LNHDA and CDR2 is SQIVND (reference sequence). The CDR3 DNA reads as TGTGCCAGTAGTCACACCTTTGAAGCTTTCTTT. This encodes CASSHTFEAFF.

The table lists this clone with a count of one. The rearrangement uses TRBV4-1 and TRBJ2-7, with 8 nucleotides matching TRBD2. After removal of 6 bases from V and 1 base from J, the junction contained 11 bases not matched to a gene. Germline V lookup: CDR1 MGHRA, CDR2 YSYEKL. The CDR3 is 16 amino acids. The DNA of the CDR3 is TGCGCCAGCAGAACAACCCCGGGACTAGGATCCTACGAGCAGTACTTC. As protein: CASRTTPGLGSYEQYF.

The chain employs TRBV28 and TRBJ1-1; D might be TRBD1 (6 bases). Germline V gives CDR1 MDHEN, CDR2 SYDVKM. There are 15 residues in the CDR3. The V gene lost 7 bases and the J gene lost 0 bases, with 15 bases spanning the gap. The CDR3 bases are TGTGCCAGCAAGCTGGGGGGCTCTCTGAACACTGAAGCTTTCTTT. It specifies CASKLGGSLNTEAFF.

CDR3 amino acids: CAWSVGQSTDTQYF. The CDR3 DNA sequence: TGTGCCTGGAGTGTAGGACAGAGCACAGATACGCAGTATTTT. The chain links TRBV30 to TRBJ2-3; weak D call: TRBD1 (6 bases). Trimming stripped 0 bases from V and 0 bases from J, with 7 bases between. Germline V gene sequence: CDR1 GTSNPN, CDR2 SVGIG (reference sequence). This CDR3 comprises 14 residues.

This clone has just one count. The V and J genes are TRBV11-2 and TRBJ2-7; TRBD2 matches at 16 bases. Germline CDR1 is SGHAT and CDR2 is FQNNGV. The CDR3 has 18 residues. V shed 5 bases, J shed 2 bases, and the junction held 9 bases outside the gene matches. CDR3 bases: TGTGCCAGCAGCCCCGGGGTCGGGACTAGCGGGAGGGCCTACGAGCAGTACTTC. Residues: CASSPGVGTSGRAYEQYF.

The rearrangement links TRBV3-1 (or the pseudogene TRBV3-2) to TRBJ2-7; a possible D gene is TRBD2 (5 bases). In germline, CDR1 is LGHDT, CDR2 YNNKEL (reference sequence). This CDR3 spans 14 amino acids. Trimming shortened V by 1 base and J by 5 bases, and 12 bases separated the two germline ends. DNA for the CDR3: TGTGCCAGCAGCCAAGTTTCTAGCACGAACGAGCAGTACTTC. Protein product: CASSQVSSTNEQYF.

CDR3 coding DNA: TGTGCCAGCAGCTCCGCGAGTGGGAACTATGGCTACACCTTC. It codes for CASSSASGNYGYTF. This sequence joins TRBV11-2 and TRBJ1-2; D gene unclear. Germline V lookup: CDR1 SGHAT, CDR2 FQNNGV. The CDR3 consists of 14 residues. The ends were cut back, 4 bases at V and 2 bases at J, with 11 bases in the middle.

The rearrangement joins TRBV10-1 to TRBJ2-2, with TRBD2 identical over 8 bases. The CDR3 has 14 residues. Germline V gene sequence: CDR1 WNHNN, CDR2 SYGVQD (reference sequence). V lost 5 bases and J lost 4; bases outside the gene matches: 3. The CDR3 is CASSFGTSTGELFF. The CDR3 DNA sequence: TGCGCCAGCAGTTTTGGGACTAGCACCGGGGAGCTGTTTTTT.

The chain employs TRBV29-1 and TRBJ1-1; 9 nucleotides match TRBD1. Germline V CDR1 and CDR2: SQVTM, ANQGSEA. Losses at the gene ends were 6 bases for V and 1 base for J; bases not matched to a gene: 3. This CDR3 comprises 13 residues. The CDR3 bases are TGCAGCGTGTCGGGACAGGGGAACACTGAAGCTTTCTTT. Encoded protein: CSVSGQGNTEAFF.

This clone has only one observation. The DNA for the CDR3 is TGTGCCAGTAGCTCGACAGGGGCTAACTATGGCTACACCTTC. Its protein is CASSSTGANYGYTF. This sequence joins TRBV19 and TRBJ1-2, with TRBD1 identical over 8 bases. CDR1 is LNHDA and CDR2 is SQIVND in the germline V gene (reference sequence). V shed 6 bases and J 0 bases; nucleotides not matched to a gene: 3. There are 14 residues in the CDR3.

The CDR3 coding sequence is TGTGCCTGGACTGGGTACAGGGTAAACTCCGAGCAGTACTTC. This sequence encodes CAWTGYRVNSEQYF. This chain uses TRBV30 with TRBJ2-7; D is possibly TRBD1 (6 bases). The CDR3 extends over 14 amino acids. V dropped 4 bases and J dropped 6 bases, with 19 bases sitting between them. The germline CDR1 and CDR2 sequences are GTSNPN and SVGIG (reference sequence).

For this clone: Other DNA sequences in the same sample also yield this CDR3. This chain uses TRBV6-2 or TRBV6-3 with TRBJ2-1, with D unresolved. Germline V gives CDR1 MNHEY, CDR2 SVGEGT. Trimming removed 2 bases at V and 7 bases at J, with 3 bases between. This CDR3 contains 11 residues. The CDR3 nucleotides read TGTGCCAGCAGTTACGGTAATGAGCAGTTCTTC. The encoded protein is CASSYGNEQFF.

This chain links TRBV6-5 with TRBJ1-2; 8 nucleotides line up with TRBD1. Germline V lookup: CDR1 MNHEY, CDR2 SVGAGI. The V gene end was trimmed by 9 bases and the J gene end by 8 bases; junction bases not matched to a gene: 11. There are 13 residues in the CDR3. CDR3 nucleotides: TGTGCCAGTGGCTTGCTCAGGGGGCAGGGCTACACCTTC. This encodes CASGLLRGQGYTF.

The rearrangement uses TRBV12-3 or TRBV12-4 and TRBJ2-7; perhaps D is TRBD1 or TRBD2 (5 bases each). The germline V and J ends were trimmed by 1 base and 4 bases, with 8 bases remaining between them. The CDR3 has 13 residues. The CDR3, as DNA: TGTGCCAGCAGTTTAGGGGGGTGGTACGAGCAGTACTTC. Translated: CASSLGGWYEQYF.

This clone was detected only once. The chain has TRBV28 and TRBJ1-1; a possible D gene is TRBD1 (5 bases). This CDR3 has 14 residues. Germline V gene data show CDR1 as MDHEN and CDR2 as SYDVKM. V lost 2 bases to trimming and J lost 2 bases, with 9 bases between them. CDR3 coding DNA: TGTGCCAGCAGTTTAATCCAGGGAAACACTGAAGCTTTCTTT. This sequence encodes CASSLIQGNTEAFF.

V and J are TRBV28 and TRBJ2-7; 8 bases are a match to TRBD1. J gave up 2 bases and V 4 bases, and 13 bases lay outside the gene matches. CDR3 length: 17 amino acids. Germline V gives CDR1 MDHEN, CDR2 SYDVKM. CDR3 protein: CASSSTGGTRFTYEQYF. The CDR3 DNA is TGTGCCAGCAGTTCCACAGGGGGGACCAGGTTTACCTACGAGCAGTACTTC.

The chain joins TRBV27 to TRBJ2-7; D may match TRBD1 or TRBD2 (6 bases each). The V gene lost 0 bases and the J gene lost 0 bases, with 9 bases spanning the gap. CDR1 and CDR2 (germline): MNHEY, SMNVEV (reference sequence). CDR3 size: 15 residues. The CDR3 nucleotides are TGTGCCAGCAGTTTATCCAGGGGAGGCTCCTACGAGCAGTACTTC. This gives the protein CASSLSRGGSYEQYF.

The chain employs TRBV7-2 and TRBJ2-1; 14 positions match TRBD2. V lost 5 bases to trimming and J lost 6 bases; unmatched junction nucleotides: 9. This CDR3 is built from 17 residues. Germline V gene sequence: CDR1 SGHTA, CDR2 FQGNSA. CDR3 DNA: TGTGCCAGCAGCCATCGGGGACTAGCGGGAGTGCGCAATGAGCAGTTCTTC. Translation: CASSHRGLAGVRNEQFF.

The chain combines TRBV20-1 with TRBJ1-1; D call uncertain. This CDR3 spans 11 amino acids. Germline assignment: CDR1 DFQATT and CDR2 SNEGSKA (reference sequence). V gave up 3 bases and J gave up 6 bases, with 8 bases separating them. Here the CDR3 DNA reads TGCAGTGCTAGGCAAAATCCTGAAGCTTTCTTT. Its translation is CSARQNPEAFF.

The V gene is TRBV15, the J gene TRBJ2-1; 12 bases match TRBD2. Germline values: CDR1 LNHNV, CDR2 YYDKDF (reference sequence). The CDR3 runs 16 residues. V dropped 3 bases and J dropped 1; count of bases not matched to a gene: 1. The CDR3: CATSSGLAGSYNEQFF. Written as DNA, the CDR3 is TGTGCCACCAGCAGTGGACTAGCGGGATCCTACAATGAGCAGTTCTTC.